Below are 9 T cell receptor beta chains sequenced from a single sample in a study of T cells in Graves' hyperthyroidism and ophthalmopathy. From RNA transcripts, TCR beta CDR3 regions were amplified. A set of HTBI primers served as the primers for a first-round RT-PCR of the TCR CDR3. In TCRdb, the multiplex PCR reads were re-called with MiXCR into one record per CDR3 protein. Counted here are 340,000 or so distinct CDR3 sequences, approximately 15% occurring once; the ten biggest clones make up around 33%. Sample: blood. These receptors all come from a man under 40 with Graves' hyperthyroidism.

This clonotype was seen at least ten times. The gene calls are TRBV2 and TRBJ2-1; tentatively, D is TRBD2 (7 bases). The CDR3 covers 13 residues. V lost 8 bases and J 7 bases, leaving 15 bases between the germline ends. Germline assignment: CDR1 SNHLY and CDR2 FYNNEI. The CDR3 sequence: CASGGGGANEQFF. The CDR3 DNA sequence: TGTGCCAGCGGGGGAGGGGGAGCGAATGAGCAGTTCTTC.

This clonotype has a handful of counts. In nucleotides, the CDR3 is TGTGCCACCACTGAGGACGGCAATGAGCAGTTCTTC. Translated: CATTEDGNEQFF. V and J are TRBV24-1 and TRBJ2-1; D is ambiguous. The CDR3 covers 12 residues. The germline gives CDR1 KGHDR, CDR2 SFDVKD. V lost 8 bases to trimming and J lost 6 bases, with 10 bases between them.

The rearrangement uses TRBV28 and TRBJ1-1, with a possible D match to TRBD1 (5 bases). This CDR3 has 14 amino acids. V was pared by 5 bases and J by 4 bases, with 14 bases between. Germline V gene data show CDR1 as MDHEN and CDR2 as SYDVKM. This CDR3 reads CASSEYVDSTEAFF. As DNA, the CDR3 is TGTGCCAGCAGTGAATATGTCGACAGCACTGAAGCTTTCTTT.

The genes are TRBV6-1 and TRBJ2-7; 11 positions match TRBD2. V shed 3 bases and J 3 bases; nucleotides not matched to a gene: 10. This CDR3 has 17 amino acids. Germline V CDR1 and CDR2: MNHNS, SASEGT. CDR3 residues: CASSDPTSGMIDYEQYF. CDR3 bases: TGTGCCAGCAGTGATCCGACTAGCGGGATGATAGACTACGAGCAGTACTTC.

This clonotype was counted a few times. This chain joins TRBV9 and TRBJ2-7; 8 bases are shared with TRBD1. Trimming took 3 bases from V and 5 from J; bases not matched to a gene: 7. From germline, CDR1 is SGDLS and CDR2 YYNGEE. This CDR3 comprises 14 residues. The CDR3 coding sequence is TGTGCCAGCAGCGGAGGGGACAGGTTCCACGAGCAGTACTTC. This sequence encodes CASSGGDRFHEQYF.

V usage is TRBV25-1 and J usage is TRBJ2-7; D is possibly TRBD1 or TRBD2 (6 bases each). The CDR3 contains 16 residues. Germline V gene lookup returns CDR1 MGHDK and CDR2 SYGVNS. The germline V and J ends were trimmed by 6 bases and 3 bases, with 21 bases remaining between them. The CDR3 is CASSQLGGNALYEQYF. The CDR3 region has the DNA TGTGCCAGCAGCCAACTAGGGGGGAATGCCCTCTACGAGCAGTACTTC.

This clonotype showed up just a few times. The chain is built from TRBV20-1 and TRBJ2-7, with D unresolved. The CDR3 sequence is 13 residues long. CDR1 is DFQATT, CDR2 SNEGSKA, per germline (reference sequence). V lost 2 bases, J lost 1 base, and 9 bases lay in between. Here the CDR3 reads CSARRRASYEQYF. CDR3 in DNA: TGCAGTGCTAGACGGAGAGCGTCCTACGAGCAGTACTTC.

This clonotype was seen more than once but under ten times. This chain uses TRBV7-9 with TRBJ1-4; D unresolved. CDR3 size: 15 residues. Trimming pared 1 base from V and 4 bases from J, leaving 10 bases between. Looked up from germline, CDR1 is SEHNR and CDR2 is FQNEAQ (reference sequence). CDR3 sequence: CASSLGSTSNEKLFF. For the CDR3, the DNA is TGTGCCAGCAGCTTAGGTTCTACAAGTAATGAAAAACTGTTTTTT.

The chain carries TRBV19 and TRBJ1-5; possibly TRBD1 for D (6 bases). With 6 bases removed from V and 4 bases from J, the gap between germline ends came to 16 bases. The germline V gene has CDR1 LNHDA and CDR2 SQIVND (reference sequence). This CDR3 has 15 amino acids. In DNA, the CDR3 is TGTGCCAGTAGCAAAACCAGGGGACGAAATCAGCCCCAGCATTTT. Amino acid sequence: CASSKTRGRNQPQHF. Filled out from reference TRBV19 and TRBJ1-5, the complete variable domain reads DGGITQSPKYLFRKEGQNVTLSCEQNLNHDAMYWYRQDPGQGLRLIYYSQIVNDFQKGDIAEGYSVSREKKESFPLTVTSAQKNPTAFYLCASSKTRGRNQPQHFGDGTRLSIL.